The rows below give T cell receptor beta chains drawn from one sample of a study of T cells in Graves' hyperthyroidism and ophthalmopathy. TCRdb re-derived calls from the multiplex PCR reads in MiXCR, one entry per CDR3 protein. The profile shows around 420,000 distinct CDR3 sequences, 12% to 15% of them singletons. Material for sequencing was blood. The receptors originated from a woman between 18 and 30 years old with Graves' hyperthyroidism. Both conserved end residues are trimmed from each CDR3. Not all rows give a size; the values are once, few, many and, for expanded clones, a class.

>TRBV20-1|15|TRBJ2-5|many
SATSPSGQGATETQY
>TRBV20-1|12|TRBJ1-6|once
SALTGNYNSPLH
>TRBV3-1|10|TRBJ2-7|many
ASSQVRNEQY
>TRBV4-3|13|TRBJ1-6|NA
ASSQESSYNSPLH
>TRBV27|13|TRBJ1-5|many
ASSQRTGGGQPQH
>TRBV24-1|15|TRBJ2-5|NA
ATSDPTTVWGKETQY
>TRBV5-1|12|TRBJ2-7|few
ASSYASGSGEQY
>TRBV10-1|13|TRBJ2-1|NA
ASSDTGEGYNEQF
>TRBV7-8|14|TRBJ1-3|NA
AGSGDWDRSGNTIY
>TRBV12-3/TRBV12-4|13|TRBJ1-3|few
ASSVGGDRGHTIY
>TRBV3-1|12|TRBJ1-1|many
ASSQSDGDTEAF
>TRBV27|13|TRBJ2-7|NA
ASSLDAGGGSVQY
>TRBV2|15|TRBJ1-6|many
ASSEAGGSSYNSPLH
>TRBV9|16|TRBJ2-1|NA
ASSPGTSGIGSYNEQF
>TRBV28|15|TRBJ2-7|many
ASSLNGLADRSYEQY
>TRBV30|10|TRBJ1-4|many
AWSVDREKLF